These 27 T cell receptor beta chains were all obtained from the same sample, sequenced in a study of blood T cell repertoires in COVID-19. TCRdb's table, derived via immunoSEQ multiplex PCR, lists solely in-frame clones and lacks some. The sample lists around 300,000 clones, about 87% occurring once. The sample consisted of PBMCs or T cells enriched from blood (not recorded which). These receptors all come from a woman aged 50 to 60 who had recovered from COVID-19.

The chain employs TRBV30 and TRBJ1-1; no clear D. V lost 2 bases, J lost 0 bases, and 13 bases lay in between. This CDR3 region has 15 residues. Germline CDR1 and CDR2: GTSNPN and SVGIG (reference sequence). This CDR3 is CAWSPRLGMNTEAFF. CDR3 nucleotides: TGTGCCTGGAGTCCCCGCCTCGGGATGAACACTGAAGCTTTCTTT.

The gene calls are TRBV28 and TRBJ2-7, with 12 bases aligning to TRBD1. There are 15 residues in the CDR3. V was pared by 5 bases and J by 5 bases, with 7 bases of the junction left unmatched. CDR1 is MDHEN and CDR2 is SYDVKM in the germline V gene. The CDR3: CASSGRDRGHHEQYF. CDR3 in DNA: TGTGCCAGCAGTGGGAGGGACAGGGGGCACCACGAGCAGTACTTC.

The J gene is TRBJ2-3, the V gene TRBV28; D is unresolved. Germline V gives CDR1 MDHEN, CDR2 SYDVKM. The CDR3 spans 12 residues. V dropped 6 bases and J dropped 3 bases, with 7 bases sitting between them. In DNA form, the CDR3 reads TGTGCCAGCAGGCGCAGGACAGATACGCAGTATTTT. This sequence encodes CASRRRTDTQYF.

This clone was picked up a small number of times. The V gene is TRBV19, the J gene TRBJ1-1; 10 nucleotides align to TRBD1. Unmatched junction bases numbered 13, after V lost 6 bases and J lost 0 bases. CDR1 is LNHDA, CDR2 SQIVND, per germline (reference sequence). The CDR3 has 18 amino acids. The CDR3 DNA follows: TGTGCCAGTAGCCCGGGACAGGGGAGTAGTTGGGTGAACACTGAAGCTTTCTTT. Translating it yields CASSPGQGSSWVNTEAFF.

This clone was found once. This chain uses TRBV7-3 with TRBJ2-1, with 9 positions matching TRBD2. With 3 bases clipped from V and 6 bases from J, the junction kept 6 bases outside the gene matches. The CDR3 totals 15 residues. CDR1 and CDR2 (germline): SGHTA, FQGTGA. The CDR3 sequence: CASSLGTSLGNEQFF. CDR3 in DNA: TGTGCCAGCAGCTTGGGGACTAGCTTAGGCAATGAGCAGTTCTTC.

The chain is built from TRBV18 and TRBJ1-5; 12 nucleotides align to TRBD1. This CDR3 is built from 15 residues. CDR1 and CDR2 (germline): KGHSH, LQKENI. Trimming at V came to 5 bases and at J to 5 bases, leaving 4 bases not matched to a gene. The CDR3 spells CASSMGQGADQPQHF. In nucleotides, the CDR3 is TGTGCCAGCTCAATGGGACAGGGGGCCGATCAGCCCCAGCATTTT. Based on the CDR3 plus reference TRBV18 and TRBJ1-5, the full variable domain is NAGVMQNPRHLVRRRGQEARLRCSPMKGHSHVYWYRQLPEEGLKFMVYLQKENIIDESGMPKERFSAEFPKEGPSILRIQQVVRGDSAAYFCASSMGQGADQPQHFGDGTRLSIL.

The J gene is TRBJ1-2, the V gene TRBV28, with D maybe TRBD1 (5 bases). Germline V gene data show CDR1 as MDHEN and CDR2 as SYDVKM. The CDR3 runs 13 residues. V gave up 5 bases and J gave up 8 bases, with 15 bases separating them. CDR3 DNA sequence: TGTGCCAGCAGTATGGGGGGATCGGTAGGCTACACCTTC. It yields the protein CASSMGGSVGYTF.

The chain employs TRBV6-5 and TRBJ1-2, with D perhaps TRBD1 (5 bases). Germline values: CDR1 MNHEY, CDR2 SVGAGI. V lost 7 bases and J 7 bases, leaving 19 bases between the germline ends. The CDR3 runs 14 residues. DNA for the CDR3: TGTGCCAGCAATCCCTCCGGGACCGGGGGTGGCTACACCTTC. This codes for CASNPSGTGGGYTF.

V is TRBV28 and J is TRBJ2-1; TRBD2 aligns across 13 bases. Per germline, CDR1 MDHEN and CDR2 SYDVKM. The V and J ends lost 2 bases and 3 bases, in that order; junction bases with no gene match: 7. The CDR3 contains 18 residues. The DNA of the CDR3 is TGTGCCAGCAGTTTAGGACTAGCGGGAGCCTGGATCTACAATGAGCAGTTCTTC. Protein product: CASSLGLAGAWIYNEQFF.

This sequence joins TRBV24-1 and TRBJ1-2; no definite D call. Trimming cost V 5 bases and J 0 bases, with 6 bases left between them. Germline-derived CDR1 and CDR2 are KGHDR and SFDVKD. This CDR3 has 13 residues. This CDR3 reads CATSVSANYGYTF. CDR3 in DNA: TGTGCCACCAGTGTCAGCGCTAACTATGGCTACACCTTC.

This chain joins TRBV6-5 and TRBJ1-1; 8 bases fit TRBD1. V was pared by 7 bases and J by 1 base, with 2 bases of the junction left unmatched. The germline V gene has CDR1 MNHEY and CDR2 SVGAGI. This CDR3 is built from 13 residues. This CDR3 reads CASIGQGNTEAFF. CDR3 in DNA: TGTGCCAGCATCGGACAGGGGAACACTGAAGCTTTCTTT.

The chain recombines TRBV18 with TRBJ2-7; 15 bases are a match to TRBD2. The CDR3 runs 15 residues. V lost 2 bases to trimming and J lost 5 bases; unmatched junction nucleotides: 1. The germline V gene encodes CDR1 KGHSH and CDR2 LQKENI. The CDR3 sequence is CASSPWTSGRDEQYF. CDR3 DNA sequence: TGTGCCAGCTCACCATGGACTAGCGGGAGGGACGAGCAGTACTTC. The full variable domain, completed using reference TRBV18 and TRBJ2-7, is NAGVMQNPRHLVRRRGQEARLRCSPMKGHSHVYWYRQLPEEGLKFMVYLQKENIIDESGMPKERFSAEFPKEGPSILRIQQVVRGDSAAYFCASSPWTSGRDEQYFGPGTRLTVT.

DNA for the CDR3: TGTGCCAGCAGCTTACGGGACAGGGGTGCCGATACGCAGTATTTT. This encodes CASSLRDRGADTQYF. The V gene is TRBV13, the J gene TRBJ2-3; 10 bases are a match to TRBD1. Germline CDR1 and CDR2: PRHDT and FYEKMQ (reference sequence). With V trimmed by 2 bases and J by 6 bases, 5 bases remained unmatched. The CDR3 extends over 15 amino acids. Complete variable domain (other parts from reference TRBV13 and TRBJ2-3): AAGVIQSPRHLIKEKRETATLKCYPIPRHDTVYWYQQGPGQDPQFLISFYEKMQSDKGSIPDRFSAQQFSDYHSELNMSSLELGDSALYFCASSLRDRGADTQYFGPGTRLTVL.

This clone has a single count. V usage is TRBV7-9 and J usage is TRBJ2-1; perhaps TRBD2 as D (6 bases). Germline CDR1 reads SEHNR; CDR2 reads FQNEAQ (reference sequence). Trimming left V 2 bases short and J 8 bases short, with 16 bases between. CDR3 length: 15 residues. Here the CDR3 DNA reads TGTGCCAGCAGCTTAACGAGCGGCGGGGTGGATGAGCAGTTCTTC. Its translation: CASSLTSGGVDEQFF. The full variable domain, in which reference TRBV7-9 and TRBJ2-1 provide the parts outside the CDR3, is DTGVSQNPRHKITKRGQNVTFRCDPISEHNRLYWYRQTLGQGPEFLTYFQNEAQLEKSRLLSDRFSAERPKGSFSTLEIQRTEQGDSAMYLCASSLTSGGVDEQFFGPGTRLTVL.

The V and J genes are TRBV5-1 and TRBJ2-2; TRBD2 matches at 13 bases. With V trimmed by 3 bases and J by 5 bases, 1 base remained unmatched. Germline V gene data show CDR1 as SGHRS and CDR2 as YFSETQ. The CDR3 spans 15 residues. CDR3 loop: CASSWGLAGTGELFF. Written as DNA, the CDR3 is TGCGCCAGCAGCTGGGGACTAGCGGGAACCGGGGAGCTGTTTTTT.

This clone was seen once. The V and J genes are TRBV5-1 and TRBJ2-3, with D tentatively TRBD1 (5 bases). Trimming cost V 3 bases and J 2 bases, with 13 bases left between them. Germline V lookup: CDR1 SGHRS, CDR2 YFSETQ. The CDR3 has 15 amino acids. CDR3 region: CASSSSGFPTDTQYF. In nucleotides, the CDR3 is TGCGCCAGCAGCTCCTCAGGGTTCCCCACAGATACGCAGTATTTT.

The chain joins TRBV18 to TRBJ2-1, with 12 bases that match TRBD2. The CDR3 has 16 amino acids. V dropped 6 bases and J dropped 4; count of bases not matched to a gene: 7. CDR1 is KGHSH, CDR2 LQKENI, per germline. The CDR3 bases are TGTGCCAGCTCTCCCCGGACTAGCGGGACTTACAATGAGCAGTTCTTC. Its translation is CASSPRTSGTYNEQFF.

V usage is TRBV20-1 and J usage is TRBJ1-1; D unclear. Germline assignment: CDR1 DFQATT and CDR2 SNEGSKA (reference sequence). Trimming shortened V by 4 bases and J by 5 bases, and 8 bases separated the two germline ends. The CDR3 extends over 11 amino acids. Here the CDR3 reads CSAKLLTEAFF. In DNA form, the CDR3 reads TGCAGTGCTAAGCTGTTGACTGAAGCTTTCTTT.

V usage is TRBV2 and J usage is TRBJ2-1, with TRBD2 matching over 14 bases. Germline V gene data show CDR1 as SNHLY and CDR2 as FYNNEI. V lost 4 bases to trimming and J lost 3 bases; unmatched junction nucleotides: 8. There are 18 residues in the CDR3. CDR3 sequence: CASSVILGTSGGYNEQFF. The CDR3, as DNA: TGTGCCAGCAGTGTTATTCTTGGGACTAGCGGGGGCTACAATGAGCAGTTCTTC.

This clone was counted between two and nine times. The chain's CDR3 is CASSLPGRTEAFF. The CDR3 DNA sequence: TGTGCCAGCAGTCTTCCGGGTCGGACTGAAGCTTTCTTT. This chain links TRBV28 with TRBJ1-1; unclear D gene. Germline-derived CDR1 and CDR2 are MDHEN and SYDVKM. V lost 5 bases and J lost 5, with 12 bases in between. The CDR3 is 13 amino acids.

The chain couples TRBV25-1 to TRBJ1-2; unclear D gene. This CDR3 region has 13 residues. The V end was cut by 5 bases, the J end by 7 bases, with 14 bases between. CDR1 and CDR2 (germline): MGHDK, SYGVNS. The CDR3 bases are TGTGCCAGCAGTCCAGATTCGTTTCGTGGCTACACCTTC. As protein: CASSPDSFRGYTF.

The chain carries TRBV30 and TRBJ1-5; unclear D gene. This CDR3 region has 13 residues. The ends were cut back, 1 base at V and 1 base at J, with 5 bases in the middle. Germline CDR1 reads GTSNPN; CDR2 reads SVGIG (reference sequence). The chain's CDR3 is CAWSALSNQPQHF. As DNA, the CDR3 is TGTGCCTGGAGTGCTCTAAGCAATCAGCCCCAGCATTTT.

V usage is TRBV5-5 and J usage is TRBJ2-2; 9 nucleotides line up with TRBD2. V dropped 5 bases and J dropped 0; count of bases not matched to a gene: 5. This CDR3 has 16 amino acids. The V gene's germline CDR1 is SGHKS and CDR2 YYEKEE (reference sequence). Written as DNA, the CDR3 is TGTGCCAGCAGGGGATTAGCGGGAGCGAACACCGGGGAGCTGTTTTTT. It is translated as CASRGLAGANTGELFF.

This clone was seen only a few times. The V gene is TRBV28, the J gene TRBJ2-2; 7 bases fit TRBD1. CDR1 is MDHEN and CDR2 is SYDVKM in the germline V gene. Trimming removed 6 bases from V and 2 bases from J; junction bases left unmatched: 6. The length of the CDR3 is 15 residues. The CDR3 bases are TGTGCCAGCAGGGTGACAGGGACAAACACCGGGGAGCTGTTTTTT. It yields the protein CASRVTGTNTGELFF.

The chain employs TRBV7-9 and TRBJ1-1; 7 bases fit TRBD1. CDR3 length equals 16 residues. Trimming removed 5 bases from V and 5 bases from J; junction bases left unmatched: 14. Germline V gives CDR1 SEHNR, CDR2 FQNEAQ (reference sequence). CDR3 loop: CASSPTATGTGTEAFF. Here the CDR3 DNA reads TGTGCCAGCAGCCCTACTGCGACAGGGACGGGAACTGAAGCTTTCTTT. The full variable domain, rest sourced from reference TRBV7-9 and TRBJ1-1, is DTGVSQNPRHKITKRGQNVTFRCDPISEHNRLYWYRQTLGQGPEFLTYFQNEAQLEKSRLLSDRFSAERPKGSFSTLEIQRTEQGDSAMYLCASSPTATGTGTEAFFGQGTRLTVV.

This clone was picked up one time. V and J are TRBV11-3 and TRBJ2-3; D perhaps matches TRBD1 (6 bases). CDR3 length: 15 amino acids. Germline CDR1 is SGHNT and CDR2 is YENEEA. V was clipped by 1 base and J by 1 base, with 9 bases between them. For the CDR3, the DNA is TGTGCCAGCAGCTTAGGGGCAGGGGGCACAGATACGCAGTATTTT. Its protein product is CASSLGAGGTDTQYF.

The chain combines TRBV2 with TRBJ2-7; 7 bases are a match to TRBD1. Germline assignment: CDR1 SNHLY and CDR2 FYNNEI. This CDR3 comprises 14 residues. J lost 1 base, V lost 8 bases, and 8 bases had no gene match. In nucleotides, the CDR3 is TGTGCCAGCGCCCCACAGGGACAGTCCTACGAGCAGTACTTC. Its protein is CASAPQGQSYEQYF.